The 4 T cell receptor beta chains listed next were all sequenced from one sample in a study of early T cells in non-severe SARS-CoV-2 infection. Each CDR3 protein gets one entry after TCRdb re-called the 5' RACE reads with MiXCR. Counted here are tens of thousands of distinct CDR3 sequences, 4.5% to 7% occurring once; the ten biggest clones make up 3.5% to 4.5%. The sequencing used whole blood, collected at baseline. The receptor set was obtained from an adult who was a healthcare worker with PCR-confirmed SARS-CoV-2 infection or an uninfected control (not recorded which).

Only a few counts were recorded for this clonotype. The rearrangement links TRBV12-3 or TRBV12-4 to TRBJ1-1; TRBD1 agrees at 8 bases. With V trimmed by 6 bases and J by 1 base, 7 bases remained unmatched. This CDR3 comprises 15 residues. CDR3 sequence: CASRPRQGTNTEAFF. CDR3 in DNA: TGTGCCAGCAGGCCAAGACAGGGGACGAACACTGAAGCTTTCTTT.

The sample holds many counts of this clonotype. The V and J genes are TRBV3-1 and TRBJ2-5; the D is unclear. Trimming left V 3 bases short and J 7 bases short, with 6 bases between. Germline V gene data show CDR1 as LGHDT and CDR2 as YNNKEL (reference sequence). CDR3 length: 11 residues. CDR3 region: CASSHRGTQYF. The CDR3 DNA reads TGTGCCAGCAGCCATCGAGGGACCCAGTACTTC.

Within the sample, this clonotype is medium-sized. The V call is TRBV29-1, the J call TRBJ2-7, with unresolved D. V lost 0 bases and J 1 base, leaving 7 bases between the germline ends. This CDR3 region has 13 residues. The V gene's germline CDR1 is SQVTM and CDR2 ANQGSEA. CDR3 sequence (DNA): TGCAGCGTTGAAGACCCCGTGTCCTACGAGCAGTACTTC. Translating it yields CSVEDPVSYEQYF.

This clonotype has more than one count but fewer than ten. The chain joins TRBV15 to TRBJ1-5, with D tentatively TRBD1 (5 bases). The CDR3 runs to 17 residues. Trimming shortened V by 0 bases and J by 0 bases, and 12 bases separated the two germline ends. Germline V gives CDR1 LNHNV, CDR2 YYDKDF (reference sequence). In DNA form, the CDR3 reads TGTGCCACCAGCAGAGATAAGGGGCAATATAGCAATCAGCCCCAGCATTTT. This translates into CATSRDKGQYSNQPQHF.